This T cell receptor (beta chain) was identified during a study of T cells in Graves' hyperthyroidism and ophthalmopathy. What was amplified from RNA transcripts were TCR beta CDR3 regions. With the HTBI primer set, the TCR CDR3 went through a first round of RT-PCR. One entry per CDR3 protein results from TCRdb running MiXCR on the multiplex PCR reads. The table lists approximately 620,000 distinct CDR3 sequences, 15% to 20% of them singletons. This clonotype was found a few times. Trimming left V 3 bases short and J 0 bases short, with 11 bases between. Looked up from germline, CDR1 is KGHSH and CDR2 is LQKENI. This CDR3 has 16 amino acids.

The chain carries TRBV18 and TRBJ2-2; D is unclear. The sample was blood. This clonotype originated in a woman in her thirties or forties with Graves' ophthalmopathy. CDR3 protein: CASSPQDGANTGELFF. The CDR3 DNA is TGTGCCAGCTCACCTCAAGACGGAGCGAACACCGGGGAGCTGTTTTTT.